This T cell receptor (beta chain) derives from a study of blood T cell repertoires in COVID-19 (dated by TCRdb to 2018 to 2020). About the investigation overall: Samples from collaborators originated in the United States, Italy and Spain and spanned both the acute and convalescent phases of COVID-19. The prospective study material was composed of cDNA or gDNA derived from T cells, B-cell-depleted T cells, or PBMCs. The dataset comprised deeply sampled blood TCRbeta repertoires from subjects exposed to, actively infected with, or recovered from COVID-19. The repertoires were released in a freely available public database intended as a resource for research on the immune response to SARS-CoV-2. Samples came from the ongoing ImmuneRACE study (first 160 participants) plus 1,254 subjects from 6 global collaborators. Sample metadata almost always included a de-identified subject ID, COVID-19 status, age in years and sex. HLA class I and class II types, where available, came from metadata supplied by the sample provider rather than from assay-based typing. The investigation overall reported the following: The amount of clinical and demographic metadata varied by source and participant and was provided uncurated.

V is shortened by 5 bases, J by 0 bases, and the region joining them spans 3 bases. The germline V gene (reference sequence) supplies CDR1 SGHKS and CDR2 YYEKEE. From the cysteine up to the phenylalanine, the CDR3 has a length of 11 residues. The read is trimmed to its CDR3 DNA, 33 bases read in frame from base 1. TCRbeta CDR3 regions were amplified from genomic DNA by means of the immunoSEQ Assay, a bias-controlled multiplex PCR. Per the original workflow: The number of nucleated cells in each sample was estimated by amplification of reference gene primers within the assay. To quantify the absolute abundance of each unique TCRbeta CDR3 rearrangement, sequence reads were collapsed and filtered. For each sample, productive Simpson clonality was calculated as the square root of Simpson's diversity index across productive rearrangements. Entries here come from immuneACCESS through TCRdb and include only in-frame sequences with V and J called. Some clones fail to appear in such tables; in the studies checked, an unresolved V gene covers under half of the shortfall, and the cause of the remainder is unknown. That table gives V, J and clone size, and the DNA gave D and trimming. For this sample the table gives 180,000 or so clones, of which about 86% were detected only once. Around 8.2% of the sample is taken by the ten largest.

Each collaborating institution followed its own protocols to collect whole blood in K2EDTA tubes. For TCRbeta analysis, collaborator samples were shipped as frozen whole blood, as isolated PBMCs, or as DNA extracted from either sample type. On this clone: Its binding antigen is unknown. No clone much larger than this one lies a single base away; base qualities are absent.

Sequenced material: peripheral blood. Recombination connected TRBV5-5 to TRBJ2-7; the D gene is unclear. The source is a man in his sixties with acute or convalescent COVID-19. In nucleotide form, the sequence is TGTGCCAGCAGGCGCTCCTACGAGCAGTACTTC. Its product reads: CASRRSYEQYF.